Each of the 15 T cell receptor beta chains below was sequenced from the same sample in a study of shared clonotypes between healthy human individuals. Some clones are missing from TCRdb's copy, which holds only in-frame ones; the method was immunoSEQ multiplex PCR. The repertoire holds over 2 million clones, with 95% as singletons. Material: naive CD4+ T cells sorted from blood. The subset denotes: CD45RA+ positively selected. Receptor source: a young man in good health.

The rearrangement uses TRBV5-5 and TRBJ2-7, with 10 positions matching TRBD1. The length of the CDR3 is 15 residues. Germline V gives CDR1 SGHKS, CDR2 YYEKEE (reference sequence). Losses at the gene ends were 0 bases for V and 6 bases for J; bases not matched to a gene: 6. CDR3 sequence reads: CASSLDRQGAGEQYF. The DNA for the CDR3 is TGTGCCAGCAGCTTGGATAGACAGGGGGCGGGCGAGCAGTACTTC.

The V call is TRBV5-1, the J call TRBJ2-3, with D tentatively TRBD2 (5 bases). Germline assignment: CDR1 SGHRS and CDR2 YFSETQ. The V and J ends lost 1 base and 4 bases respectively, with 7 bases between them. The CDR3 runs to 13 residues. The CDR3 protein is CASSLQEADTQYF. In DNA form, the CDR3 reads TGCGCCAGCAGCTTGCAGGAGGCAGATACGCAGTATTTT.

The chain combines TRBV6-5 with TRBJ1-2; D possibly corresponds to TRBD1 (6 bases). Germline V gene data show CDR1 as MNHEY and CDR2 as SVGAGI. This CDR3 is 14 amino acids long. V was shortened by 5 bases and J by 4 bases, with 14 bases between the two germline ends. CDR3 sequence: CASSEGGSVYGYTF. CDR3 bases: TGTGCCAGCAGTGAAGGGGGATCTGTCTATGGCTACACCTTC.

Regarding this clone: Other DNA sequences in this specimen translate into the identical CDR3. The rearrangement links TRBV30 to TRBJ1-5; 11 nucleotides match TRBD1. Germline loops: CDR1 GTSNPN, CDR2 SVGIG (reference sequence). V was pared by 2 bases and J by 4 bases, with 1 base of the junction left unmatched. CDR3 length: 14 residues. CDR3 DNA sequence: TGTGCCTGGAGTAGGGACAGGGGGAATCAGCCCCAGCATTTT. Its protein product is CAWSRDRGNQPQHF.

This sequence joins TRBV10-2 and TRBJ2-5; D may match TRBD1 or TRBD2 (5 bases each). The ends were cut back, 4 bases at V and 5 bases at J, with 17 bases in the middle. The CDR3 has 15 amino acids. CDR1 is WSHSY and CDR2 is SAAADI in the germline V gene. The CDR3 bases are TGCGCCAGCAGTGTAATCCGGGGCCCGGGGGAGACCCAGTACTTC. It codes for CASSVIRGPGETQYF.

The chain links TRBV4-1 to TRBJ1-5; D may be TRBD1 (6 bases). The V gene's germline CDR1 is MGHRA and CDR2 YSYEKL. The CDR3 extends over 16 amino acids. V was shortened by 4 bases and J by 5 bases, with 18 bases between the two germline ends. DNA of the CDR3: TGCGCCAGCAGCCCAGATAAAGGACAGACCCATCAGCCCCAGCATTTT. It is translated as CASSPDKGQTHQPQHF.

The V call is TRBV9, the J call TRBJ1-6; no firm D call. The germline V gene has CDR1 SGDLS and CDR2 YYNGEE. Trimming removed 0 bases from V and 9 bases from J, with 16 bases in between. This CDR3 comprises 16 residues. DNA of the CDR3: TGTGCCAGCAGCGTAGGGTGGAGTCGAATGGCTTCACCCCTCCACTTT. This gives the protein CASSVGWSRMASPLHF.

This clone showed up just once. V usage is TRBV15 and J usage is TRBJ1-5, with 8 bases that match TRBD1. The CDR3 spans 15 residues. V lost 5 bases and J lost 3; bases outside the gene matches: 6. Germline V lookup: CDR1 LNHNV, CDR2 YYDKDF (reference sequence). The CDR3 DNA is TGTGCCACCAGCCTTCCGGGACAGGTCAATCAGCCCCAGCATTTT. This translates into CATSLPGQVNQPQHF.

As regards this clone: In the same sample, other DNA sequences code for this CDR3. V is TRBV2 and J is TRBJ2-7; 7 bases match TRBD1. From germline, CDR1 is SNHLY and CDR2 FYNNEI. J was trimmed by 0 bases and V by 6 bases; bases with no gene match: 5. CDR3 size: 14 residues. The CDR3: CASRDRVLSYEQYF. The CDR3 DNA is TGTGCCAGCAGAGACAGGGTACTCTCCTACGAGCAGTACTTC.

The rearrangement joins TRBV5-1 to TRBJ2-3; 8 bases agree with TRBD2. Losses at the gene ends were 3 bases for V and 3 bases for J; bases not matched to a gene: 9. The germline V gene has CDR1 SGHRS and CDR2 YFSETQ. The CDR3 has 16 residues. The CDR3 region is CASSSGGAKTTDTQYF. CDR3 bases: TGCGCCAGCAGCTCCGGGGGGGCCAAAACGACAGATACGCAGTATTTT.

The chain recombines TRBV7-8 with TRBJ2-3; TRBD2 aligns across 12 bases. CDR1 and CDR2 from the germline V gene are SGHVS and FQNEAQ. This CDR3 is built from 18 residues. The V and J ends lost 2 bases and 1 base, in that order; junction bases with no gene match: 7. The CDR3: CASSLLGWTSGGTDTQYF. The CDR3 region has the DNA TGTGCCAGCAGCTTACTAGGCTGGACTAGCGGGGGCACAGATACGCAGTATTTT.

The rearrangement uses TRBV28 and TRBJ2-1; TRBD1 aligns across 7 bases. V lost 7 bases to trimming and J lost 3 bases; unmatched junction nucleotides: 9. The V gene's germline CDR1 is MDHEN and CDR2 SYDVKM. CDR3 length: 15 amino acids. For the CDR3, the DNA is TGTGCCAGCACCTACGAGGGGGCCAGCTACAATGAGCAGTTCTTC. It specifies CASTYEGASYNEQFF. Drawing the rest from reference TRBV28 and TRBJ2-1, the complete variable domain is DVKVTQSSRYLVKRTGEKVFLECVQDMDHENMFWYRQDPGLGLRLIYFSYDVKMKEKGDIPEGYSVSREKKERFSLILESASTNQTSMYLCASTYEGASYNEQFFGPGTRLTVL.

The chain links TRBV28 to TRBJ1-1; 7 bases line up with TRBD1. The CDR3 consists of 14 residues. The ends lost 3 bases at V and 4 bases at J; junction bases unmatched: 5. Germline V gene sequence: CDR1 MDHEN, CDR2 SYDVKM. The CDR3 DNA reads TGTGCCAGCAGTTTTACGGACAGGACCACTGAAGCTTTCTTT. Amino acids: CASSFTDRTTEAFF.

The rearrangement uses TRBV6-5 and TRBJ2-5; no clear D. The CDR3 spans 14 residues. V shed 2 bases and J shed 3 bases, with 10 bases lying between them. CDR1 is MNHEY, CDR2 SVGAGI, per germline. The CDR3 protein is CASSYLRREETQYF. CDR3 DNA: TGTGCCAGCAGTTACCTTCGCCGAGAAGAGACCCAGTACTTC.

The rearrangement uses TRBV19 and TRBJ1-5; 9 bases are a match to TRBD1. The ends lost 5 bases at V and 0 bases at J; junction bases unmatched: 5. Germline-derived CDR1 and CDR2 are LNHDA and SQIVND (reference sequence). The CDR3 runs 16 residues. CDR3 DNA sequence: TGTGCCAGTAGTTCCACAGGGGGCAATAGCAATCAGCCCCAGCATTTT. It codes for CASSSTGGNSNQPQHF.